This TCR beta chain was profiled in a study of siplizumab effects on memory and regulatory T cells. The CDR3 has 11 residues. V lost 2 bases, J lost 7 bases, and 5 bases lay in between. Germline CDR1 reads MNHNS; CDR2 reads SASEGT. Sequencing was performed with immunoSEQ multiplex PCR; in TCRdb, only in-frame clones are kept and a portion is missing. The sample includes approximately 100,000 clones, about 93% of them seen just once. This receptor was obtained from a human donor in good health. Material: Tregs sorted from blood. This chain links TRBV6-1 with TRBJ1-2; no clear D. CDR3 protein: CASSERVGYTF. For the CDR3, the DNA is TGTGCCAGCAGTGAAAGGGTTGGCTACACCTTC.